The 26 T cell receptor beta chains below all came from one sample that was sequenced in a study of blood T cell repertoires in COVID-19. Repertoires were generated with immunoSEQ multiplex PCR, while TCRdb's copy carries only in-frame clones and drops some. The sample carries roughly 300,000 clones, roughly 85% recorded once. Input material: PBMCs or T cells enriched from blood (not recorded which). The receptors shown here come from a woman in her twenties or thirties who had recovered from COVID-19.

The chain employs TRBV6-5 and TRBJ2-3; D unresolved. Per the germline V gene, CDR1 is MNHEY and CDR2 is SVGAGI. This CDR3 contains 15 residues. Trimming took off 6 bases at V and 3 bases at J, with 16 bases between the two ends. This CDR3 reads CASRPLGAWTDTQYF. In nucleotides, the CDR3 is TGTGCCAGCAGACCCCTAGGAGCTTGGACAGATACGCAGTATTTT.

This chain connects TRBV6-5 to TRBJ2-3; D is perhaps TRBD1 (6 bases). There are 14 residues in the CDR3. Per germline, CDR1 MNHEY and CDR2 SVGAGI. Trimming took off 5 bases at V and 4 bases at J, with 13 bases between the two ends. This CDR3 is CASSTQGWADTQYF. The CDR3 region has the DNA TGTGCCAGCAGTACCCAGGGGTGGGCAGATACGCAGTATTTT.

The chain employs TRBV7-9 and TRBJ1-2, with a possible D match to TRBD1 (5 bases). This CDR3 has 11 amino acids. The V end was cut by 4 bases, the J end by 14 bases, with 14 bases between. From germline, CDR1 is SEHNR and CDR2 FQNEAQ (reference sequence). CDR3: CASSSQGHLTF. The CDR3 DNA sequence: TGTGCCAGCAGCTCCCAAGGACACCTAACCTTC.

The V call is TRBV30, the J call TRBJ2-1, with 10 bases fitting TRBD2. V was pared by 3 bases and J by 8 bases, with 10 bases of the junction left unmatched. The CDR3 is 15 amino acids. CDR1 GTSNPN and CDR2 SVGIG come from the germline V gene (reference sequence). The CDR3 reads CAWSPSGGVPDEQFF. CDR3 in DNA: TGTGCCTGGAGCCCAAGCGGGGGGGTACCCGATGAGCAGTTCTTC. The complete variable domain, with remaining parts taken from reference TRBV30 and TRBJ2-1, reads SQTIHQWPATLVQPVGSPLSLECTVEGTSNPNLYWYRQAAGRGLQLLFYSVGIGQISSEVPQNLSASRPQDRQFILSSKKLLLSDSGFYLCAWSPSGGVPDEQFFGPGTRLTVL.

This chain joins TRBV2 and TRBJ1-1, with 7 nucleotides matching TRBD1. CDR1 is SNHLY and CDR2 is FYNNEI in the germline V gene. This CDR3 has 16 residues. V was clipped by 5 bases and J by 0 bases; unmatched bases: 9. CDR3 DNA: TGTGCCAGCAGTCTCCCGACAGGGACAATGAACACTGAAGCTTTCTTT. Protein sequence: CASSLPTGTMNTEAFF.

V and J are TRBV5-1 and TRBJ1-2, with 8 bases matching TRBD1. Germline lookup yields CDR1 SGHRS and CDR2 YFSETQ. The CDR3 sequence is 13 residues long. J gave up 8 bases and V 7 bases, and 10 bases lay outside the gene matches. CDR3 sequence reads: CASGLQGVSGYTF. Here the CDR3 DNA reads TGCGCCAGCGGGTTACAGGGGGTAAGCGGCTACACCTTC.

Turning to this clone: The sample holds other DNA sequences that translate to the same CDR3. The V and J genes are TRBV5-1 and TRBJ1-1; TRBD1 aligns across 8 bases. The CDR3 extends over 13 amino acids. V trimming: 4 bases; J trimming: 5 bases; junction bases outside the gene matches: 4. Germline CDR1 is SGHRS and CDR2 is YFSETQ. CDR3 DNA: TGCGCCAGCAGCAGCAGGGGGCTGACTGAAGCTTTCTTT. The encoded protein is CASSSRGLTEAFF. Filled out from reference TRBV5-1 and TRBJ1-1, the complete variable domain reads KAGVTQTPRYLIKTRGQQVTLSCSPISGHRSVSWYQQTPGQGLQFLFEYFSETQRNKGNFPGRFSGRQFSNSRSEMNVSTLELGDSALYLCASSSRGLTEAFFGQGTRLTVV.

The chain is built from TRBV2 and TRBJ1-6; TRBD1 aligns across 7 bases. Germline CDR1 reads SNHLY; CDR2 reads FYNNEI. Trimming removed 8 bases from V and 5 bases from J; junction bases left unmatched: 6. CDR3 length equals 14 residues. The DNA for the CDR3 is TGTGCCAGCCAACAGGGGCCAAATAATTCACCCCTCCACTTT. Translation: CASQQGPNNSPLHF. Looking up the rest from reference TRBV2 and TRBJ1-6 gives the full variable domain: EPEVTQTPSHQVTQMGQEVILRCVPISNHLYFYWYRQILGQKVEFLVSFYNNEISEKSEIFDDQFSVERPDGSNFTLKIRSTKLEDSAMYFCASQQGPNNSPLHFGNGTRLTVT.

This sequence joins TRBV4-2 and TRBJ2-1; 7 nucleotides line up with TRBD2. The CDR3 runs 15 residues. Germline trimming cut 3 bases from V and 4 bases from J; bases unmatched to any gene: 6. The germline CDR1 and CDR2 sequences are LGHNA and YNFKEQ. DNA for the CDR3: TGTGCCAGCAGCCACGGCGGGGGAGGGTACAATGAGCAGTTCTTC. Its translation: CASSHGGGGYNEQFF.

V is TRBV10-3 and J is TRBJ2-5; no clear D gene. Trimming stripped 0 bases from V and 5 bases from J, with 10 bases between. This CDR3 contains 14 residues. Germline V CDR1 and CDR2: ENHRY, SYGVKD. The CDR3 reads CAISESSMVETQYF. The CDR3 DNA is TGTGCCATCAGTGAGTCGAGTATGGTTGAGACCCAGTACTTC.

V and J are TRBV6-5 and TRBJ1-2; no clear D. Trimming left V 0 bases short and J 4 bases short, with 12 bases between. The CDR3 is made up of 15 amino acids. CDR1 is MNHEY, CDR2 SVGAGI, per germline. CDR3 DNA sequence: TGTGCCAGCAGTTACTCCCCGGTGGAGCGCTATGGCTACACCTTC. This encodes CASSYSPVERYGYTF.

J is TRBJ2-1 and V is TRBV7-8, with unresolved D. V was cut by 2 bases and J by 4 bases, with 12 bases left in between. The CDR3 covers 15 residues. Germline-derived CDR1 and CDR2 are SGHVS and FQNEAQ. The CDR3 coding sequence is TGTGCCAGCAGCTTATCCTTCGAGAAATACAATGAGCAGTTCTTC. Protein product: CASSLSFEKYNEQFF.

The sample holds one count of this clone. V and J are TRBV7-9 and TRBJ2-3; TRBD1 might be the D (6 bases). This CDR3 contains 15 residues. Trimming removed 3 bases at V and 3 bases at J, with 13 bases between. Germline V CDR1 and CDR2: SEHNR, FQNEAQ (reference sequence). In nucleotides, the CDR3 is TGTGCCAGCAGCTTGTCCTCACAGGGTACAGATACGCAGTATTTT. Its translation: CASSLSSQGTDTQYF.

The chain is built from TRBV9 and TRBJ2-7, with 7 bases identical to TRBD2. The J segment lost 2 bases and the V segment lost 5 bases, leaving 22 bases of the junction unmatched. The germline V gene has CDR1 SGDLS and CDR2 YYNGEE. The CDR3 runs to 19 residues. For the CDR3, the DNA is TGTGCCAGCAGTAGAGGAGGTCCCTCATGGGCGGGGGAGGCCTACGAGCAGTACTTC. It is translated as CASSRGGPSWAGEAYEQYF.

The chain carries TRBV30 and TRBJ2-7, with TRBD2 as a possible D gene (5 bases). In germline, CDR1 is GTSNPN, CDR2 SVGIG (reference sequence). Trimming stripped 2 bases from V and 2 bases from J, with 7 bases between. This CDR3 comprises 12 residues. CDR3 loop: CAWSLTTYEQYF. The CDR3 bases are TGTGCCTGGAGTCTGACTACCTACGAGCAGTACTTC.

The chain links TRBV29-1 to TRBJ2-7, with 8 bases lining up with TRBD1. V shed 7 bases, J shed 4 bases, and the junction held 9 bases outside the gene matches. Germline assignment: CDR1 SQVTM and CDR2 ANQGSEA. There are 13 residues in the CDR3. CDR3 in amino acids: CSAGQGKVYEQYF. The CDR3, as DNA: TGCAGCGCCGGACAGGGAAAAGTGTACGAGCAGTACTTC.

The chain joins TRBV9 to TRBJ1-5; possibly TRBD1 for D (6 bases). Germline loops: CDR1 SGDLS, CDR2 YYNGEE. V lost 3 bases, J lost 0 bases, and 13 bases lay in between. The CDR3 extends over 16 amino acids. The CDR3 sequence: CASSARTENSNQPQHF. CDR3 nucleotides: TGTGCCAGCAGCGCCCGGACAGAGAATAGCAATCAGCCCCAGCATTTT.

The J gene is TRBJ1-5, the V gene TRBV19; the D is unclear. The CDR3 has 15 residues. Per germline, CDR1 LNHDA and CDR2 SQIVND (reference sequence). Trimming stripped 3 bases from V and 0 bases from J, with 9 bases between. Here the CDR3 reads CASSIPFNSNQPQHF. DNA for the CDR3: TGTGCCAGTAGTATCCCCTTTAATAGCAATCAGCCCCAGCATTTT.

Only one count was recorded for this clone. This rearrangement joins TRBV6-5 to TRBJ2-3; TRBD1 might be the D (5 bases). The CDR3 sequence is 14 residues long. Per germline, CDR1 MNHEY and CDR2 SVGAGI. The V gene lost 2 bases and the J gene lost 4 bases, with 10 bases spanning the gap. CDR3 in DNA: TGTGCCAGCAGTTACGGGCAGGGTCCAGATACGCAGTATTTT. This encodes CASSYGQGPDTQYF.

The chain links TRBV14 to TRBJ1-1; 7 positions match TRBD1. From germline, CDR1 is SGHDN and CDR2 FVKESK. Losses at the gene ends were 3 bases for V and 4 bases for J; bases not matched to a gene: 11. The CDR3 spans 16 residues. The CDR3 DNA sequence: TGTGCCAGCAGCCATAGGACAGGCACAAGGGGCACTGAAGCTTTCTTT. Its translation is CASSHRTGTRGTEAFF.

This clone was picked up a small number of times. This chain joins TRBV9 and TRBJ1-2; the D is unclear. The germline V gene encodes CDR1 SGDLS and CDR2 YYNGEE. V dropped 4 bases and J dropped 2 bases, with 9 bases sitting between them. This CDR3 has 13 amino acids. The CDR3, as DNA: TGTGCCAGCAGCCTCGGAGTGAACTATGGCTACACCTTC. Translation gives CASSLGVNYGYTF.

The chain uses TRBV27 and TRBJ2-7; 8 nucleotides agree with TRBD2. With 5 bases clipped from V and 0 bases from J, the junction kept 12 bases outside the gene matches. This CDR3 comprises 17 residues. Germline CDR1 and CDR2: MNHEY and SMNVEV (reference sequence). The chain's CDR3 is CASSRTRGGADSYEQYF. The CDR3 region has the DNA TGTGCCAGCAGTCGCACCCGGGGGGGGGCGGACTCCTACGAGCAGTACTTC.

The chain is built from TRBV4-2 and TRBJ1-2; weak D call: TRBD1 (6 bases). V lost 0 bases to trimming and J lost 8 bases, with 13 bases between them. This CDR3 contains 14 residues. Looked up from germline, CDR1 is LGHNA and CDR2 is YNFKEQ. CDR3: CASSQEVQGSGYTF. In DNA, the CDR3 is TGTGCCAGCAGCCAAGAGGTGCAGGGGTCGGGCTACACCTTC.

The chain has TRBV7-9 and TRBJ1-1, with a tentative D call TRBD1 (6 bases). V was cut by 2 bases and J by 11 bases, with 12 bases left in between. This CDR3 region has 12 residues. Looked up from germline, CDR1 is SEHNR and CDR2 is FQNEAQ (reference sequence). CDR3 amino acids: CASSLLGARAFF. The CDR3 DNA follows: TGTGCCAGCAGCTTACTGGGGGCGAGGGCTTTCTTT.

The chain links TRBV4-1 to TRBJ1-5; 8 nucleotides line up with TRBD1. The CDR3 consists of 17 residues. The germline V gene has CDR1 MGHRA and CDR2 YSYEKL. V shed 1 base, J shed 1 base, and the junction held 6 bases outside the gene matches. The CDR3 is CASSQVPGGSSNQPQHF. CDR3 coding DNA: TGCGCCAGCAGCCAAGTGCCAGGGGGCTCGAGCAATCAGCCCCAGCATTTT.

In this sample, this clone turned up once. The rearrangement links TRBV5-4 to TRBJ2-5, with D unresolved. The CDR3 sequence is 16 residues long. Trimming pared 0 bases from V and 1 base from J, leaving 13 bases between. Germline loops: CDR1 SGHNT, CDR2 YYREEE (reference sequence). This chain's CDR3 is CASSLGLPTTQETQYF. CDR3 DNA: TGTGCCAGCAGCTTGGGACTTCCAACCACCCAAGAGACCCAGTACTTC.